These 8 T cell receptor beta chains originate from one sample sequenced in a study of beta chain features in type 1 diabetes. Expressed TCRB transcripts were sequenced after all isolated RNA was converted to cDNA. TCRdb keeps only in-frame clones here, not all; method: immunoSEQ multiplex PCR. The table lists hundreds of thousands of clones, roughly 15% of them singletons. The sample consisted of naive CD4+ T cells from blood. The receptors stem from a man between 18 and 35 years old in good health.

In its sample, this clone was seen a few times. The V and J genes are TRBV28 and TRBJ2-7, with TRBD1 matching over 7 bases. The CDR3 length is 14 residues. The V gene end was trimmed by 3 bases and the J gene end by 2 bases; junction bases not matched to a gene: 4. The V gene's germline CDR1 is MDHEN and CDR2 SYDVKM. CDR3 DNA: TGTGCCAGCAGTTTGGGACAGATTACCTACGAGCAGTACTTC. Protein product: CASSLGQITYEQYF.

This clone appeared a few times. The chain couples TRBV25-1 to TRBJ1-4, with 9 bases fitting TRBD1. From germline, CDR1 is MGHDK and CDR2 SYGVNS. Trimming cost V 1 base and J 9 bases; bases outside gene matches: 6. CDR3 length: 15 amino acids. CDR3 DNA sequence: TGTGCCAGCAGTGAATTGGGGACAGGGCGAAAAAAACTGTTTTTT. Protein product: CASSELGTGRKKLFF.

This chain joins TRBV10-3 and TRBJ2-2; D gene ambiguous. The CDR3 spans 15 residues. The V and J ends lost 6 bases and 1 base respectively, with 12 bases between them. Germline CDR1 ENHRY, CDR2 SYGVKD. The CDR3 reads CAISSLGMNTGELFF. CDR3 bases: TGTGCCATCAGCTCCCTTGGTATGAACACCGGGGAGCTGTTTTTT.

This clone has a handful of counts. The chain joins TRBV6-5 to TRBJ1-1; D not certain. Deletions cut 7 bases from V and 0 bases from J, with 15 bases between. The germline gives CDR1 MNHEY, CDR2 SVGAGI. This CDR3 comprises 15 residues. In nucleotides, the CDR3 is TGTGCCAGCACATCGATCCAAACTATGAACACTGAAGCTTTCTTT. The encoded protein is CASTSIQTMNTEAFF.

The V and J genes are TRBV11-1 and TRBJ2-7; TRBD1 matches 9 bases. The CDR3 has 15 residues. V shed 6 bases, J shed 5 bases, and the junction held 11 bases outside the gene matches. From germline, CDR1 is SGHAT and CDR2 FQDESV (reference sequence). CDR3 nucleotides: TGTGCCAGCAGAAGATCCGGGACAGGGTCTGACGAGCAGTACTTC. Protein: CASRRSGTGSDEQYF. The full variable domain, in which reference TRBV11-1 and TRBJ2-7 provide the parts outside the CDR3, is EAEVAQSPRYKITEKSQAVAFWCDPISGHATLYWYRQILGQGPELLVQFQDESVVDDSQLPKDRFSAERLKGVDSTLKIQPAELGDSAMYLCASRRSGTGSDEQYFGPGTRLTVT.

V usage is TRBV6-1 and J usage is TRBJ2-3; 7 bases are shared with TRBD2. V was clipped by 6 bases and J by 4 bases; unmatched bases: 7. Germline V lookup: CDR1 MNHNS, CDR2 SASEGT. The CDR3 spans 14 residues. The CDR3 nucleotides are TGTGCCAGCAGGGAGACTAGCTCTCCAGATACGCAGTATTTT. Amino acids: CASRETSSPDTQYF.

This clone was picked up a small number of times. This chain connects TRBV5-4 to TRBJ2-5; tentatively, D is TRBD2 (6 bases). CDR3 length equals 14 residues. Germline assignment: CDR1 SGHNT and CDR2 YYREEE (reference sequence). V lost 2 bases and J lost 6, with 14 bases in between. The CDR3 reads CASSLGEAGKTQYF. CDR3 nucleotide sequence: TGTGCCAGCAGCTTAGGGGAGGCCGGGAAGACCCAGTACTTC.

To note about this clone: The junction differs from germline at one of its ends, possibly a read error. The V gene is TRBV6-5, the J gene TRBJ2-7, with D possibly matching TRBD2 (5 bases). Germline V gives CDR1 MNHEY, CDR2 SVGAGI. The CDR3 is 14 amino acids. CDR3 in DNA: TGTGCCATCAGTGAGTCAGGTAGCGAGCACGAGCAGTACTTC. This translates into CAISESGSEHEQYF.